Listed below are T cell receptor beta chains from one sample, sequenced in a study of human T cells and chemical hapten exposure. In TCRdb, the RACE reads were re-called with MiXCR into one record per CDR3 protein. The repertoire holds about 81,000 distinct CDR3 sequences, with around 9.6% as singletons. The sample in question was whole blood, obtained in connection with sensitization to the hapten diphenylcyclopropenone (DPC). Every receptor here comes from a young woman with alopecia areata. Some clones in this sample may be carry-over from other donors' samples. CDR3s include the opening cysteine and the closing phenylalanine or tryptophan. D genes are given only for firm matches. Some rows have no size entry. The others give once, few or many, or a class for an expanded clone.

cdr3_aa cdr3_nt d_call j_call clone_size v_call
CASSQDTGRDEAFF TGCGCCAGCAGCCAAGATACTGGGCGAGATGAAGCTTTCTTT - TRBJ1-1 few TRBV4-3
CASSLEAQGQYGYTF TGTGCCAGCAGCCTAGAGGCCCAGGGACAATATGGCTACACCTTC - TRBJ1-2 few TRBV5-5
CASSVQGTYYTDTQYF TGTGCCAGCAGCGTCCAGGGGACGTACTACACAGATACGCAGTATTTT - TRBJ2-3 - TRBV9
CASSQGGVGQPQHF TGCGCCAGCAGTCAAGGGGGCGTGGGTCAGCCCCAGCATTTT TRBD1 TRBJ1-5 many TRBV5-1
CASSPTGTANTGELFF TGCGCCAGCAGCCCGACGGGGACAGCTAACACCGGGGAGCTGTTTTTT TRBD1 TRBJ2-2 - TRBV4-3
CASSAPAHVGSTYEQYF TGTGCCAGCAGCGCGCCAGCCCATGTAGGCTCTACTTACGAGCAGTACTTC - TRBJ2-7 many TRBV7-9
CASKSGDSLNEKLFF TGTGCCAGCAAGTCGGGGGACAGTCTGAATGAAAAACTGTTTTTT TRBD1 TRBJ1-4 many TRBV27
CASSRTANSPLHF TGTGCCAGCAGCCGGACAGCTAATTCACCCCTCCACTTT - TRBJ1-6 many TRBV7-2
CASSDLGSGANVLTF TGTGCCAGCAGTGACTTAGGCTCTGGGGCCAACGTCCTGACTTTC - TRBJ2-6 many TRBV6-4
CSAKTGKSGELFF TGCAGCGCGAAGACAGGCAAATCCGGGGAGCTGTTTTTT - TRBJ2-2 few TRBV29-1
CASSSNQGSNQPQHF TGTGCCAGCAGTTCGAACCAGGGAAGCAATCAGCCCCAGCATTTT - TRBJ1-5 many TRBV12-3/TRBV12-4
CASSQDLTYEQYF TGCGCCAGCAGCCAAGATTTAACCTACGAGCAGTACTTC - TRBJ2-7 many TRBV4-3
CASSAQDSSTDTQYF TGTGCCAGCAGTGCACAGGATAGTAGCACAGATACGCAGTATTTT - TRBJ2-3 few TRBV6-1
CASSHGNTEAFF TGTGCCAGCAGTCATGGGAACACTGAAGCTTTCTTT - TRBJ1-1 many TRBV6-5
CASRGQLNEKLFF TGTGCCAGCAGAGGACAGCTCAATGAAAAACTGTTTTTT - TRBJ1-4 - TRBV27
CASSQDFHREVYEQYF TGCGCCAGCAGCCAAGATTTTCACAGGGAAGTCTACGAGCAGTACTTC - TRBJ2-7 few TRBV4-3
CATSDPKGGGVNTQHF TGTGCCACCAGTGACCCGAAGGGGGGGGGAGTGAATACGCAGCATTTT - TRBJ1-5 - TRBV24-1
CASSWTSGSKNEQFF TGTGCCAGCAGTTGGACTAGCGGGAGTAAAAATGAGCAGTTCTTC TRBD2 TRBJ2-1 many TRBV28
CASSPNPNYGYTF TGTGCCAGCAGCCCCAACCCGAACTATGGCTACACCTTC - TRBJ1-2 many TRBV7-2
CASSQNLRGSEETQYF TGTGCCAGCAGCCAAAACCTACGGGGTTCGGAAGAGACCCAGTACTTC - TRBJ2-5 many TRBV5-8
CASSLDGAEKTQYF TGCGCCAGCAGCTTGGATGGAGCGGAGAAGACCCAGTACTTC - TRBJ2-5 many TRBV5-1
CASKRVNEKLFF TGTGCCAGCAAGAGGGTTAATGAAAAACTGTTTTTT - TRBJ1-4 many TRBV2
CSVGGVQETQYF TGCAGCGTTGGGGGGGTCCAAGAGACCCAGTACTTC - TRBJ2-5 many TRBV29-1
CASRNWGTDTQYF TGCGCCAGCAGGAATTGGGGGACAGATACGCAGTATTTT - TRBJ2-3 - TRBV10-2
CASSQELDIQYF TGTGCCAGCAGCCAAGAACTTGACATTCAGTACTTC - TRBJ2-4 - TRBV4-2
CAGSPKPGRPYEQYF TGTGCCGGCAGCCCAAAACCGGGACGGCCTTACGAGCAGTACTTC - TRBJ2-7 - TRBV7-2
CASRLDVAPTGELFF TGTGCCAGCAGGTTGGACGTAGCCCCGACCGGGGAGCTGTTTTTT - TRBJ2-2 - TRBV5-5
CASSRAGDAEAFF TGTGCCAGCAGCCGAGCGGGGGACGCTGAAGCTTTCTTT - TRBJ1-1 - TRBV7-9
CASSERRGREEKLFF TGTGCCAGCAGTGAAAGGCGTGGTCGTGAAGAAAAACTGTTTTTT - TRBJ1-4 many TRBV2
CASSPTWLAGEETQYF TGTGCCAGCAGCCCCACTTGGCTAGCGGGGGAGGAGACCCAGTACTTC TRBD2 TRBJ2-5 few TRBV5-4
CASSPSQGDSGANVLTF TGTGCCAGCAGCCCTAGTCAGGGAGACTCTGGGGCCAACGTCCTGACTTTC - TRBJ2-6 many TRBV7-3
CATSTAWDGRPQHF TGTGCCACCAGCACAGCATGGGACGGGAGGCCCCAGCATTTT - TRBJ1-5 many TRBV15
CASSFSRDRGNYGYTF TGTGCCAGCAGCTTTAGCCGGGACAGGGGGAACTATGGCTACACCTTC TRBD1 TRBJ1-2 many TRBV7-8
CASRRASNYGYTF TGTGCCAGCAGAAGGGCTTCTAACTATGGCTACACCTTC - TRBJ1-2 many TRBV27
CASSSSGRYNEQFF TGTGCCAGCAGTTCCAGCGGGAGATACAATGAGCAGTTCTTC TRBD2 TRBJ2-1 - TRBV6-2/TRBV6-3
CASSLGEGNQPQHF TGTGCCAGCAGTTTAGGGGAAGGCAATCAGCCCCAGCATTTT - TRBJ1-5 - TRBV27
CASSLQDSGDEQFF TGTGCCAGCAGCCTCCAGGATAGCGGTGATGAGCAGTTCTTC - TRBJ2-1 many TRBV13